These 5 T cell receptor beta chains came from one sample sequenced in a study of control samples from healthy donors and cancer patients. Method: immunoSEQ multiplex PCR; TCRdb's copy keeps in-frame clones and lacks some. The data show 350,000 to 450,000 clones, with around 90% seen just once and around 6.4% held by the top ten. The specimen sequenced was PBMCs. The receptors were sampled from a man between 40 and 49 years old with head and neck cancer.

The rearrangement links TRBV28 to TRBJ1-4; 8 bases are a match to TRBD1. CDR1 is MDHEN and CDR2 is SYDVKM in the germline V gene. This CDR3 region has 17 residues. Trimming took 4 bases from V and 8 from J; bases not matched to a gene: 15. Written as DNA, the CDR3 is TGTGCCAGCAGTTCACAGCCCGGACAGGGAGATTGGGAAAAACTGTTTTTT. It codes for CASSSQPGQGDWEKLFF. The complete variable domain, with remaining parts taken from reference TRBV28 and TRBJ1-4, reads DVKVTQSSRYLVKRTGEKVFLECVQDMDHENMFWYRQDPGLGLRLIYFSYDVKMKEKGDIPEGYSVSREKKERFSLILESASTNQTSMYLCASSSQPGQGDWEKLFFGSGTQLSVL.

This chain connects TRBV7-9 to TRBJ2-1; 12 nucleotides agree with TRBD2. Per the germline V gene, CDR1 is SEHNR and CDR2 is FQNEAQ (reference sequence). V shed 3 bases, J shed 4 bases, and the junction held 7 bases outside the gene matches. CDR3 length equals 17 residues. CDR3 nucleotides: TGTGCCAGCAGCTTCTCTAGCGGGGGGGCCCTGTACAATGAGCAGTTCTTC. The encoded protein is CASSFSSGGALYNEQFF.

The gene calls are TRBV3-1 (or the pseudogene TRBV3-2) and TRBJ1-2; maybe TRBD1 (5 bases). The CDR3 is 13 residues long. Germline assignment: CDR1 LGHDT and CDR2 YNNKEL (reference sequence). Trimming shortened V by 0 bases and J by 7 bases, and 9 bases separated the two germline ends. CDR3 nucleotides: TGTGCCAGCAGCCAAGAAGGGCAGGGTGGCTACACCTTC. It yields the protein CASSQEGQGGYTF.

The gene calls are TRBV19 and TRBJ2-7; the D call may be TRBD1 or TRBD2 (5 bases each). This CDR3 comprises 14 residues. The germline V and J ends were trimmed by 5 bases and 3 bases, with 14 bases remaining between them. The germline V gene encodes CDR1 LNHDA and CDR2 SQIVND (reference sequence). CDR3 bases: TGTGCCAGTAGTGTGGGACCCTTGTACTACGAGCAGTACTTC. It codes for CASSVGPLYYEQYF.

This clone was recorded once. The chain combines TRBV24-1 with TRBJ1-5, with 10 bases matching TRBD1. Unmatched junction bases numbered 7, after V lost 12 bases and J lost 0 bases. CDR3 size: 15 residues. Germline CDR1 reads KGHDR; CDR2 reads SFDVKD. CDR3: CARDRGLYSNQPQHF. The CDR3 region has the DNA TGTGCCCGGGACAGGGGACTTTATAGCAATCAGCCCCAGCATTTT.